This T cell receptor (beta chain) came from a study of T-cell reconstitution after alpha-beta-depleted transplantation in children. A TCRbeta library incorporating unique molecular identifiers was prepared. MiXCR was run by TCRdb on the PCR reads, yielding one entry per CDR3 protein. This table holds fewer than 750,000 distinct CDR3 sequences, about a quarter found once. This clonotype showed up just a few times. CDR3 length: 14 amino acids. The ends were cut back, 6 bases at V and 3 bases at J, with 14 bases in the middle. In germline, CDR1 is ENHRY, CDR2 SYGVKD. The material was PBMCs, obtained before TCRalphabeta/CD19-depleted stem cell transplant. The V and J genes are TRBV10-3 and TRBJ2-5; tentative D call: TRBD1 (5 bases). The receptor's source is a boy under two years old with Wiskott-Aldrich syndrome, due to receive a stem cell transplant. CDR3 DNA: TGTGCCATCAGACCCTCAGGGAAAAAAGAGACCCAGTACTTC. Translated, it gives CAIRPSGKKETQYF.